This TCR beta chain was documented in a study of T-cell reconstitution after alpha-beta-depleted transplantation in children. This clonotype was observed at least ten times. This sample's TCRbeta library carried unique molecular identifier barcodes. One entry per CDR3 protein, called by TCRdb with MiXCR from the PCR reads. The repertoire includes about 460,000 distinct CDR3 sequences, 10% to 12% of them detected once, and approximately 14% sits in the top ten. The CDR3 has 17 residues. The germline V and J ends were trimmed by 7 bases and 3 bases, with 21 bases remaining between them. This chain connects TRBV12-3 or TRBV12-4 to TRBJ2-2, with D perhaps being TRBD1 or TRBD2 (5 bases each). The sequencing used PBMCs, mostly from graft donor cells, collected 180 days after TCRalphabeta/CD19-depleted stem cell transplant. The clonotype originates from a female patient aged 2-9 years who had a stem cell transplant for aplastic anemia, so the T cells may come from the graft donor. CDR3 residues: CASNSGTRRGDTGELFF. Here the CDR3 DNA reads TGTGCCAGCAATTCCGGCACCCGAAGAGGGGACACCGGGGAGCTGTTTTTT.